This is a list of T cell receptor beta chains from one sample in a study of CXCR3-negative and CXCR3-positive naive CD8 T cells. Each CDR3 protein gets one entry in TCRdb, which reprocessed the 5' RACE reads and gives no DNA. Its table lists approximately 100,000 distinct CDR3 sequences. The sample consisted of naive CXCR3+ CD8+ T cells from blood. The origin of the receptors is a human donor in good health. Some clones in this sample may be carry-over from other donors' samples. The CDR3 runs from the conserved cysteine through the conserved F or W.

v_call	j_call	cdr3_aa
TRBV29-1	TRBJ2-2	CSGEGNTGELFF
TRBV28	TRBJ2-1	CASMAGTSGNEQFF
TRBV5-5	TRBJ1-1	CASSLDWGDIEAFF
TRBV18	TRBJ1-5	CASSRAGFGGNQPQHF
TRBV6-2/TRBV6-3	TRBJ2-2	CASSWSLELFF
TRBV5-1	TRBJ1-1	CASSLANRGGTEAFF
TRBV24-1	TRBJ2-1	CATSVSSGRATHEQFF
TRBV5-1	TRBJ1-1	CASSLEWGTEAFF
TRBV29-1	TRBJ2-3	CSAPPGQGTDTQYF
TRBV6-2/TRBV6-3	TRBJ2-5	CASSPRLAAYQETQYF